Given below is one T cell receptor (beta chain) in context. Clones were read by immunoSEQ multiplex PCR, and TCRdb kept only the in-frame ones, dropping some. The sample shows about 130,000 clones, about four fifths of them seen only once. The data belong to a study of blood T cell repertoires in COVID-19. The CDR3 totals 17 residues. V shed 0 bases and J 6 bases; nucleotides not matched to a gene: 9. Germline CDR1 is LGHDT and CDR2 is YNNKEL (reference sequence). The chain uses TRBV3-1 (or the pseudogene TRBV3-2) and TRBJ2-2; TRBD2 matches at 8 bases. The TCR was taken from a young man who had recovered from COVID-19. The sequencing input was PBMCs or T cells enriched from blood (not recorded which). CDR3 loop: CASSQDLLSGMAGELFF. Here the CDR3 DNA reads TGTGCCAGCAGCCAAGATCTCCTTAGCGGGATGGCCGGGGAGCTGTTTTTT.